This entry lists 14 T cell receptor beta chains sequenced from one sample in a study of shared T cell receptors in the human thymus. Produced via immunoSEQ multiplex PCR; TCRdb's table is partial and in-frame only. The sample contains hundreds of thousands of clones, about 89% of which appear only once. The data were also submitted as part of a second study, on human thymus T cells.

Material for sequencing was thymocytes. All receptors derive from a boy younger than two with a congenital heart defect.

The J gene is TRBJ1-4, the V gene TRBV5-6; tentative D call: TRBD1 (6 bases). CDR3 length: 16 amino acids. Germline lookup yields CDR1 SGHDT and CDR2 YYEEEE. V lost 4 bases to trimming and J lost 4 bases, with 17 bases between them. CDR3 sequence reads: CASSPTKDRLNEKLFF. In DNA form, the CDR3 reads TGTGCCAGCAGCCCTACTAAAGACAGGCTTAATGAAAAACTGTTTTTT.

The chain has TRBV30 and TRBJ2-1; possible D gene TRBD1, 5 bases. Deletions cut 2 bases from V and 0 bases from J, with 11 bases between. Germline V gives CDR1 GTSNPN, CDR2 SVGIG (reference sequence). The CDR3 length is 15 residues. In DNA form, the CDR3 reads TGTGCCTGGAGTTGGGGCCGGCCCTCCTACAATGAGCAGTTCTTC. It yields the protein CAWSWGRPSYNEQFF.

This clone was picked up a small number of times. V gene TRBV19 combines with J gene TRBJ1-1; weak D call: TRBD1 (5 bases). Germline V gene lookup returns CDR1 LNHDA and CDR2 SQIVND (reference sequence). The CDR3 loop spans 14 amino acids. The V gene lost 5 bases and the J gene lost 1 base, with 11 bases spanning the gap. The CDR3 bases are TGTGCCAGTAGTTCGCAGGGTACGAACACTGAAGCTTTCTTT. Translated: CASSSQGTNTEAFF.

As concerns this clone: The same CDR3 can be traced to other DNA sequences in this sample. The chain recombines TRBV19 with TRBJ1-6; D remains unclear. CDR3 length: 12 residues. Germline V CDR1 and CDR2: LNHDA, SQIVND (reference sequence). Trimming took off 5 bases at V and 13 bases at J, with 12 bases between the two ends. The CDR3 nucleotides are TGTGCCAGTAGTTCGGTACGGTCCCCCCTCCACTTT. Protein: CASSSVRSPLHF.

This clone was found once. The chain uses TRBV7-2 and TRBJ2-7; TRBD2 matches at 7 bases. CDR1 is SGHTA and CDR2 is FQGNSA in the germline V gene. The CDR3 has 14 amino acids. Trimming at V came to 6 bases and at J to 4 bases, leaving 9 bases not matched to a gene. As DNA, the CDR3 is TGTGCCAGCAGTTGGACTAGTCGGCTTTACGAGCAGTACTTC. This translates into CASSWTSRLYEQYF.

The chain links TRBV4-3 to TRBJ1-4; possible D gene TRBD1, 5 bases. V dropped 0 bases and J dropped 8 bases, with 16 bases sitting between them. CDR3 size: 16 residues. Germline CDR1 LGHNA, CDR2 YSLEER. The CDR3 protein is CASSQDLPGGREKLFF. The CDR3 bases are TGCGCCAGCAGCCAAGATCTGCCGGGGGGTCGGGAAAAACTGTTTTTT.

The J gene is TRBJ2-1, the V gene TRBV19; D might be TRBD1 (6 bases). V lost 4 bases, J lost 11 bases, and 9 bases lay in between. The CDR3 runs to 11 residues. Germline-derived CDR1 and CDR2 are LNHDA and SQIVND (reference sequence). The CDR3 DNA is TGTGCCAGTAGTACTCAGGGGAAGCAGTTCTTC. As protein: CASSTQGKQFF.

The chain couples TRBV29-1 to TRBJ1-1; 10 nucleotides align to TRBD1. Germline loops: CDR1 SQVTM, CDR2 ANQGSEA. CDR3 length equals 17 residues. After removal of 3 bases from V and 0 bases from J, the junction contained 10 bases not matched to a gene. The CDR3 sequence: CSVDEGRTGGLNTEAFF. The DNA for the CDR3 is TGCAGCGTTGATGAGGGGAGGACAGGGGGTTTGAACACTGAAGCTTTCTTT.

J is TRBJ2-7 and V is TRBV4-3, with 11 bases aligning to TRBD2. The CDR3 sequence is 17 residues long. The J segment lost 0 bases and the V segment lost 1 base, leaving 5 bases of the junction unmatched. The germline V gene encodes CDR1 LGHNA and CDR2 YSLEER. The CDR3 region is CASSQGLSGRASYEQYF. Written as DNA, the CDR3 is TGCGCCAGCAGCCAAGGTCTTAGCGGGAGGGCCTCCTACGAGCAGTACTTC.

The chain links TRBV6-5 to TRBJ1-1, with 7 bases that match TRBD1. V shed 5 bases, J shed 1 base, and the junction held 4 bases outside the gene matches. The germline V gene has CDR1 MNHEY and CDR2 SVGAGI. The CDR3 is made up of 14 amino acids. CDR3 sequence: CASSRGQRNTEAFF. The CDR3 nucleotides are TGTGCCAGCAGTAGGGGACAGCGGAACACTGAAGCTTTCTTT.

As for this clone: Within the sample, other DNA sequences also encode this same CDR3. The V call is TRBV27, the J call TRBJ1-1; TRBD1 matches at 7 bases. CDR3 length equals 13 residues. The germline V gene encodes CDR1 MNHEY and CDR2 SMNVEV (reference sequence). Unmatched junction bases numbered 4, after V lost 5 bases and J lost 4 bases. In DNA, the CDR3 is TGTGCCAGCAGTCTGACAGGGCGCACTGAAGCTTTCTTT. Translating it yields CASSLTGRTEAFF.

The gene calls are TRBV15 and TRBJ1-3, with a tentative D call TRBD1 (6 bases). Per germline, CDR1 LNHNV and CDR2 YYDKDF (reference sequence). This CDR3 spans 16 amino acids. Between the trimmed V and J ends, which lost 1 base and 0 bases, there was a span of 10 bases. The CDR3 DNA reads as TGTGCCACCAGCAGAGCTCAGGGGCCCTCTGGAAACACCATATATTTT. Translation gives CATSRAQGPSGNTIYF. Full variable domain (missing parts from reference TRBV15 and TRBJ1-3): DAMVIQNPRYQVTQFGKPVTLSCSQTLNHNVMYWYQQKSSQAPKLLFHYYDKDFNNEADTPDNFQSRRPNTSFCFLDIRSPGLGDTAMYLCATSRAQGPSGNTIYFGEGSWLTVV.

The CDR3 region has the DNA TGTGCCAGCAGCCACGAGGGGACTAGCGGGAGATCCCGGTTTTCGGATGAGCAGTTCTTC. It translates to CASSHEGTSGRSRFSDEQFF. This chain connects TRBV4-2 to TRBJ2-1, with 14 bases matching TRBD2. The CDR3 is made up of 20 amino acids. Germline CDR1 and CDR2: LGHNA and YNFKEQ. V lost 3 bases to trimming and J lost 8 bases; unmatched junction nucleotides: 18.

This chain joins TRBV4-3 and TRBJ1-1; D not resolved. CDR3 size: 16 residues. CDR1 is LGHNA, CDR2 YSLEER, per germline. The V gene lost 4 bases and the J gene lost 0 bases, with 15 bases spanning the gap. CDR3 DNA sequence: TGCGCCAGCAGCCTTTCAATAGGACTTCTGAACACTGAAGCTTTCTTT. Translated: CASSLSIGLLNTEAFF.